The T cell receptor beta chain under discussion was sequenced for a study of blood T cell repertoires in COVID-19. As for the study in general: Sources were T cells, B-cell-depleted T cells, or PBMCs; the material itself was cDNA or gDNA.

People in the exposed group encountered a COVID-19 case within 2 weeks before entering the study. V lost 8 bases, J lost 0 bases, and 8 bases lay in between. This CDR3 has 13 residues. The protocol was immunoSEQ multiplex PCR, while the TCRdb copy is restricted to in-frame clones and leaves out a portion. The table records 200,000 to 250,000 clones, about 87% of them present only once. This clonotype originated in a young woman who had been exposed to COVID-19. The chain recombines TRBV12-3 or TRBV12-4 with TRBJ1-3; tentatively, D is TRBD1 (5 bases). The sequencing sample was made of PBMCs or T cells enriched from blood (not recorded which). CDR3 DNA: TGTGCCAGCGACAGCCGCTCTGGAAACACCATATATTTT. This encodes CASDSRSGNTIYF.